The TCR beta chain described here comes from a study of blood T cell repertoires in COVID-19. Study in general: From the United States, Italy and Spain came samples of acute and convalescent COVID-19.

In its sample, this clone was seen a few times. Trimming took 5 bases from V and 7 from J, leaving 12 bases between them. Germline V CDR1 and CDR2: MGHRA, YSYEKL. The CDR3 runs 13 residues. The repertoire was sequenced with immunoSEQ multiplex PCR; TCRdb's copy has only in-frame clones and lacks some. The table has about 190,000 clones, under 80% seen once. The V and J genes are TRBV4-1 and TRBJ2-1; a weak D match, TRBD2 (5 bases). Sequencing input: peripheral blood. The TCR originated in a woman aged 45-60 years with acute or convalescent COVID-19. CDR3: CASSSRTGNEQFF. DNA of the CDR3: TGCGCCAGCAGCTCCCGAACGGGAAATGAGCAGTTCTTC.